The following is a TCR beta chain sequence with its context. Its antigen is still unknown. TCRdb called the 5' RACE reads again in MiXCR, with one record for every CDR3 protein. The sample has about 840,000 distinct CDR3 sequences, roughly 12% seen once. The germline V gene encodes CDR1 LGHDT and CDR2 YNNKEL (reference sequence). This CDR3 region has 15 residues. V shed 0 bases and J shed 3 bases, with 9 bases lying between them. The sample belongs to a study of CD8 T cells in ankylosing spondylitis. Whole-study findings and limits: For ankylosing spondylitis blood, a TCR beta motif of 7 to 9 highly homologous variants appeared characteristic.

The source is a male donor with ankylosing spondylitis. The sample comprised blood, either unsorted or a sorted T cell fraction (not recorded which). The V gene is TRBV3-1, the J gene TRBJ2-1, with D perhaps TRBD2 (5 bases). The CDR3 DNA reads TGTGCCAGCAGCCAAGATACGGGGAGCTACAATGAGCAGTTCTTC. This sequence encodes CASSQDTGSYNEQFF.